This entry lists 4 T cell receptor beta chains sequenced from one sample in a study of T cell repertoires in cytomegalovirus infection. Using its own MiXCR run on the reads, TCRdb lists one record per CDR3 protein. The table lists over 450,000 distinct CDR3 sequences, about 10% of them singletons. The sample was PBMCs. The receptor set was obtained from a human donor in good health (CMV status not recorded). Some clones in this sample may be carry-over from other donors' samples.

This clonotype was recorded many times. This sequence joins TRBV12-5 and TRBJ2-3, with 12 positions matching TRBD1. V was pared by 7 bases and J by 4 bases, with 12 bases of the junction left unmatched. The CDR3 length is 17 residues. Germline-derived CDR1 and CDR2 are LGHNT and FRNRAP. In DNA form, the CDR3 reads TGTGCTAGTGCCCTCGGGGGGACAGGGGGCGAGGCAGATACGCAGTATTTT. Its protein is CASALGGTGGEADTQYF.

There are many counts of this clonotype. The rearrangement joins TRBV6-2 or TRBV6-3 to TRBJ1-5; tentative D call: TRBD1 (6 bases). The CDR3 sequence is 13 residues long. Looked up from germline, CDR1 is MNHEY and CDR2 is SVGEGT. The V and J ends lost 6 bases and 7 bases respectively, with 13 bases between them. Here the CDR3 DNA reads TGTGCCAGCAGGAGAGGGGGGGGCCAGCCCCAGCATTTT. Translated, it gives CASRRGGGQPQHF.

This clonotype has a count of ten or more. V is TRBV7-2 and J is TRBJ1-2; D might be TRBD1 (6 bases). The V gene's germline CDR1 is SGHTA and CDR2 FQGNSA. Trimming shortened V by 2 bases and J by 3 bases, and 19 bases separated the two germline ends. CDR3 length: 17 residues. For the CDR3, the DNA is TGTGCCAGCAGCTTACGGGTCTTCGGGGGGGCAGACTATGGCTACACCTTC. Protein: CASSLRVFGGADYGYTF. Looking up the rest from reference TRBV7-2 and TRBJ1-2 gives the full variable domain: GAGVSQSPSNKVTEKGKDVELRCDPISGHTALYWYRQSLGQGLEFLIYFQGNSAPDKSGLPSDRFSAERTGGSVSTLTIQRTQQEDSAVYLCASSLRVFGGADYGYTFGSGTRLTVV.

This clonotype was seen many times. The rearrangement uses TRBV7-9 and TRBJ1-6; TRBD1 might be the D (6 bases). V was trimmed by 1 base and J by 4 bases, leaving 14 bases between them. The CDR3 extends over 17 amino acids. Germline CDR1 is SEHNR and CDR2 is FQNEAQ (reference sequence). This CDR3 reads CASSLGTGQSYNSPLHF. The CDR3 nucleotides are TGTGCCAGCAGCTTAGGGACTGGACAGTCTTATAATTCACCCCTCCACTTT.